Following are 15 T cell receptor beta chains from one sample sequenced in a study of cytomegalovirus exposure and HLA in healthy donors. This PCR relied on a set of 60 Vbeta primers and 13 Jbeta primers. The data were produced by immunoSEQ multiplex PCR, yet TCRdb's version contains in-frame clones alone and is incomplete. Its clone listing holds roughly 100,000 clones. The sequenced sample was PBMCs. The receptor set was obtained from a man aged 50-60 years in good health and CMV-seronegative.

This CDR3 is CASRESFVTEAFF. CDR3 coding DNA: TGCGCCAGCAGAGAGTCCTTTGTGACTGAAGCTTTCTTT. This chain connects TRBV5-1 to TRBJ1-1; D is undetermined. V was pared by 5 bases and J by 5 bases, with 13 bases between. Germline CDR1 and CDR2: SGHRS and YFSETQ. This CDR3 spans 13 amino acids.

The V gene is TRBV9, the J gene TRBJ1-2; possible D gene TRBD1, 5 bases. Germline V CDR1 and CDR2: SGDLS, YYNGEE. There are 14 residues in the CDR3. Trimming cost V 4 bases and J 2 bases, with 12 bases left between them. The CDR3 sequence: CASSSSGHNYGYTF. For the CDR3, the DNA is TGTGCCAGCAGCTCCAGTGGACACAACTATGGCTACACCTTC. Combining the CDR3 with reference TRBV9 and TRBJ1-2 gives the whole variable domain DSGVTQTPKHLITATGQRVTLRCSPRSGDLSVYWYQQSLDQGLQFLIQYYNGEERAKGNILERFSAQQFPDLHSELNLSSLELGDSALYFCASSSSGHNYGYTFGSGTRLTVV.

The genes are TRBV6-1 and TRBJ2-7; D ambiguous. CDR1 and CDR2 from the germline V gene are MNHNS and SASEGT. V was cut by 6 bases and J by 3 bases, with 3 bases left in between. The CDR3 length is 10 residues. CDR3 protein: CASSFYEQYF. The CDR3 DNA follows: TGTGCCAGCAGCTTCTACGAGCAGTACTTC.

The genes are TRBV7-3 and TRBJ2-2; no definite D call. The germline V gene encodes CDR1 SGHTA and CDR2 FQGTGA. Trimming removed 5 bases from V and 4 bases from J, with 11 bases in between. The CDR3 sequence is 14 residues long. CDR3 nucleotide sequence: TGTGCCAGCAGCCCTGGCCAGTCCACCGGGGAGCTGTTTTTT. Protein: CASSPGQSTGELFF.

The chain has TRBV5-8 and TRBJ1-1, with 8 nucleotides matching TRBD1. The CDR3 covers 16 residues. Germline V gene sequence: CDR1 SGHTS, CDR2 YDEGEE. V was clipped by 4 bases and J by 1 base; unmatched bases: 9. The CDR3 region is CASSEYRGNSNTEAFF. The CDR3 coding sequence is TGTGCCAGCAGCGAGTACAGGGGGAATTCGAACACTGAAGCTTTCTTT.

The gene calls are TRBV9 and TRBJ2-1; TRBD2 aligns across 8 bases. Germline lookup yields CDR1 SGDLS and CDR2 YYNGEE. The CDR3 extends over 14 amino acids. Trimming at V came to 3 bases and at J to 4 bases, leaving 3 bases not matched to a gene. CDR3 protein: CASSAGGPYNEQFF. CDR3 nucleotides: TGTGCCAGCAGCGCGGGGGGGCCGTACAATGAGCAGTTCTTC.

The CDR3 loop is CASSSGFGYNEQFF. Here the CDR3 DNA reads TGTGCCAGCAGCTCGGGGTTCGGATACAATGAGCAGTTCTTC. The genes are TRBV7-2 and TRBJ2-1; tentatively, D is TRBD2 (5 bases). Deletions cut 4 bases from V and 4 bases from J, with 11 bases between. Germline V CDR1 and CDR2: SGHTA, FQGNSA. The CDR3 has 14 amino acids.

The V and J genes are TRBV6-1 and TRBJ1-1; no reliable D call. Germline V gene lookup returns CDR1 MNHNS and CDR2 SASEGT. This CDR3 spans 17 amino acids. The ends were cut back, 2 bases at V and 1 base at J, with 17 bases in the middle. The CDR3 region has the DNA TGTGCCAGCAGTGAACTAAGAACTTCCACAGCGAACACTGAAGCTTTCTTT. As protein: CASSELRTSTANTEAFF.

This chain's CDR3 is CSVVVRGAYEQYF. The CDR3 DNA reads as TGCAGCGTTGTGGTCAGGGGAGCCTACGAGCAGTACTTC. V usage is TRBV29-1 and J usage is TRBJ2-7; maybe TRBD1 (6 bases). This CDR3 is 13 amino acids long. CDR1 is SQVTM and CDR2 is ANQGSEA in the germline V gene. Between the trimmed V and J ends, which lost 4 bases and 2 bases, there was a span of 12 bases.

The V call is TRBV19, the J call TRBJ1-1; the D gene is possibly TRBD1 (5 bases). The CDR3 sequence is 13 residues long. V dropped 3 bases and J dropped 4 bases, with 9 bases sitting between them. The germline V gene has CDR1 LNHDA and CDR2 SQIVND (reference sequence). The CDR3 sequence is CASSIRGSTEAFF. The CDR3 DNA sequence: TGTGCCAGTAGTATCCGGGGGAGCACTGAAGCTTTCTTT.

The V call is TRBV4-3, the J call TRBJ2-2; D unclear. CDR3 length: 14 residues. Germline V gives CDR1 LGHNA, CDR2 YSLEER. Deletions cut 4 bases from V and 5 bases from J, with 11 bases between. The CDR3 reads CASSLLDGTGELFF. CDR3 DNA: TGCGCCAGCAGCCTCCTTGACGGGACCGGGGAGCTGTTTTTT.

V and J are TRBV10-3 and TRBJ1-2; 7 bases agree with TRBD1. There are 15 residues in the CDR3. Germline V lookup: CDR1 ENHRY, CDR2 SYGVKD. Trimming removed 0 bases from V and 6 bases from J; junction bases left unmatched: 7. The CDR3 protein is CAISESETGIHGYTF. The CDR3 DNA sequence: TGTGCCATCAGTGAGTCGGAGACAGGGATCCATGGCTACACCTTC.

The rearrangement links TRBV19 to TRBJ2-4, with 7 bases identical to TRBD2. The CDR3 extends over 13 amino acids. With 6 bases clipped from V and 13 bases from J, the junction kept 12 bases outside the gene matches. The germline V gene has CDR1 LNHDA and CDR2 SQIVND (reference sequence). CDR3 bases: TGTGCCAGTAGCCCGACTAGCCTCCCGGCACAGTACTTC. Encoded protein: CASSPTSLPAQYF.

The chain links TRBV9 to TRBJ1-5, with D unresolved. Germline loops: CDR1 SGDLS, CDR2 YYNGEE. This CDR3 has 14 amino acids. V was clipped by 7 bases and J by 8 bases, with 19 bases between them. CDR3 sequence: CASSPGSLREPQHF. The CDR3 region has the DNA TGTGCCAGCTCTCCCGGGAGTTTAAGGGAGCCCCAGCATTTT.

The V call is TRBV5-6, the J call TRBJ1-2; no clear D. V was clipped by 7 bases and J by 3 bases, with 16 bases between them. Germline CDR1 and CDR2: SGHDT and YYEEEE. The CDR3 is 14 amino acids. The CDR3 region has the DNA TGTGCCAGCTTCCTAGCGGGCTATGACTATGGCTACACCTTC. The encoded protein is CASFLAGYDYGYTF.